Each of the 20 T cell receptor beta chains below was sequenced from the same sample in a study of shared clonotypes between healthy human individuals. Some clones are missing from TCRdb's copy, which holds only in-frame ones; the method was immunoSEQ multiplex PCR. The sample has around 1,100,000 clones; approximately 80% are singletons. Sequencing input: memory CD4+ T cells from PBMCs. As for subset: CD45RA-negative fraction. These receptors were obtained from a man younger than 35 in good health. Some clones in this sample may be carry-over from other donors' samples.

The chain combines TRBV5-1 with TRBJ2-1, with D possibly being TRBD2 (6 bases). V was shortened by 1 base and J by 6 bases, with 11 bases between the two germline ends. The CDR3 totals 14 residues. Per the germline V gene, CDR1 is SGHRS and CDR2 is YFSETQ. CDR3 protein: CASSLSGRTNEQFF. As DNA, the CDR3 is TGCGCCAGCAGCTTGTCGGGGAGGACCAATGAGCAGTTCTTC.

Concerning this clone: In the same sample, other DNA sequences code for this CDR3. The V and J genes are TRBV6-1 and TRBJ1-1; 10 bases match TRBD1. This CDR3 is built from 15 residues. The germline CDR1 and CDR2 sequences are MNHNS and SASEGT. The V gene end was trimmed by 2 bases and the J gene end by 6 bases; junction bases not matched to a gene: 6. CDR3 coding DNA: TGTGCCAGCAGTGAAACGACAGGGGGCGGCGCTGAAGCTTTCTTT. Amino acid sequence: CASSETTGGGAEAFF.

Worth noting for this clone: Other DNA sequences in this specimen translate into the identical CDR3. The J gene is TRBJ2-7, the V gene TRBV6-6; 14 bases line up with TRBD2. This CDR3 region has 15 residues. J lost 4 bases, V lost 6 bases, and 5 bases had no gene match. Germline V gives CDR1 MNHNY, CDR2 SVGAGI (reference sequence). This CDR3 is CASSPRTSGGYEQYF. The CDR3 nucleotides read TGTGCCAGCAGCCCGAGGACTAGCGGGGGGTACGAGCAGTACTTC.

V gene TRBV5-5 combines with J gene TRBJ2-3, with D perhaps matching TRBD2 (6 bases). Germline CDR1 and CDR2: SGHKS and YYEKEE (reference sequence). The CDR3 is made up of 14 amino acids. V was cut by 1 base and J by 2 bases, with 8 bases left in between. The CDR3 DNA follows: TGTGCCAGCAGCTTGAGGACTAACACAGATACGCAGTATTTT. This translates into CASSLRTNTDTQYF.

The V and J genes are TRBV29-1 and TRBJ2-5; 7 bases agree with TRBD1. Germline CDR1 and CDR2: SQVTM and ANQGSEA. V trimming: 7 bases; J trimming: 1 base; junction bases outside the gene matches: 6. The CDR3 spans 13 residues. CDR3 sequence reads: CSAPGQSQETQYF. Here the CDR3 DNA reads TGCAGCGCCCCGGGACAGTCCCAAGAGACCCAGTACTTC.

In regard to this clone: A far larger clone lies a single base away; this is likely a read error. Other DNA sequences in this sample translate to the same CDR3. The chain employs TRBV4-1 and TRBJ1-4, with TRBD1 matching over 9 bases. The CDR3 length is 15 residues. Germline CDR1 reads MGHRA; CDR2 reads YSYEKL. CDR3 in amino acids: CASSQLGTGSEKLFF. In nucleotides, the CDR3 is TGCGCCAGTAGCCAGCTTGGGACAGGGAGTGAAAAACTGTTTTTT.

V usage is TRBV5-4 and J usage is TRBJ2-1; the match to TRBD1 covers 7 bases. CDR3 size: 14 residues. From germline, CDR1 is SGHNT and CDR2 YYREEE (reference sequence). V lost 4 bases, J lost 7 bases, and 8 bases stayed unmatched. CDR3 nucleotide sequence: TGTGCCAGCAGCGCAGAGACAGGGTCGAATGAGCAGTTCTTC. It codes for CASSAETGSNEQFF. Full variable domain (remainder filled in from reference TRBV5-4 and TRBJ2-1): ETGVTQSPTHLIKTRGQQVTLRCSSQSGHNTVSWYQQALGQGPQFIFQYYREEENGRGNFPPRFSGLQFPNYSSELNVNALELDDSALYLCASSAETGSNEQFFGPGTRLTVL.

CDR3 sequence: CASSQAGVGDRGVREQYF. As DNA, the CDR3 is TGCGCCAGCAGCCAAGCCGGAGTGGGGGACAGGGGGGTTAGGGAGCAGTACTTC. The chain employs TRBV4-1 and TRBJ2-7, with TRBD1 matching 11 bases. J was trimmed by 7 bases and V by 1 base; bases with no gene match: 15. The germline V gene encodes CDR1 MGHRA and CDR2 YSYEKL. The CDR3 is made up of 18 amino acids.

This chain connects TRBV2 to TRBJ2-7; TRBD2 aligns across 8 bases. CDR1 is SNHLY and CDR2 is FYNNEI in the germline V gene. V shed 8 bases and J 6 bases; nucleotides not matched to a gene: 6. The CDR3 runs to 12 residues. Here the CDR3 reads CASESGSSEQYF. CDR3 DNA sequence: TGTGCCAGCGAAAGCGGGAGCTCCGAGCAGTACTTC.

The CDR3 DNA follows: TGTGCCAGCAGCTTAGCGGGACAGGTCACCGGGGAGCTGTTTTTT. Its protein is CASSLAGQVTGELFF. V gene TRBV14 combines with J gene TRBJ2-2; D is perhaps TRBD1 or TRBD2 (8 bases each). The V gene's germline CDR1 is SGHDN and CDR2 FVKESK. The CDR3 consists of 15 residues. V lost 5 bases, J lost 4 bases, and 14 bases lay in between.

The chain links TRBV7-9 to TRBJ2-5; tentatively, D is TRBD1 or TRBD2 (5 bases each). The germline V gene encodes CDR1 SEHNR and CDR2 FQNEAQ (reference sequence). There are 17 residues in the CDR3. V was cut by 1 base and J by 5 bases, with 20 bases left in between. In DNA, the CDR3 is TGTGCCAGCAGCTTAGGGCGGCAGTCAGGGAGTTGGGAGACCCAGTACTTC. Its translation is CASSLGRQSGSWETQYF. The full variable domain, with the rest looked up from reference TRBV7-9 and TRBJ2-5, is DTGVSQNPRHKITKRGQNVTFRCDPISEHNRLYWYRQTLGQGPEFLTYFQNEAQLEKSRLLSDRFSAERPKGSFSTLEIQRTEQGDSAMYLCASSLGRQSGSWETQYFGPGTRLLVL.

The rearrangement joins TRBV27 to TRBJ1-2; 7 bases map to TRBD1. This CDR3 has 12 amino acids. Germline trimming cut 4 bases from V and 8 bases from J; bases unmatched to any gene: 4. Germline loops: CDR1 MNHEY, CDR2 SMNVEV (reference sequence). The CDR3 DNA reads TGTGCCAGCAGTTCGAACAGGGGCGGCTACACCTTC. This encodes CASSSNRGGYTF.

The CDR3 loop reads CASSLDGLAITDTQYF. The CDR3 DNA follows: TGTGCCAGCAGCTTGGACGGACTAGCTATCACAGATACGCAGTATTTT. V is TRBV5-6 and J is TRBJ2-3; the match to TRBD2 covers 8 bases. Trimming cost V 0 bases and J 2 bases; bases outside gene matches: 5. Germline CDR1 and CDR2: SGHDT and YYEEEE. There are 16 residues in the CDR3.

This clone has only a few counts. A far bigger clonotype differs at one base, so this is likely a read error. This chain uses TRBV29-1 with TRBJ1-2; no firm D call. Per the germline V gene, CDR1 is SQVTM and CDR2 is ANQGSEA. This CDR3 has 12 residues. The CDR3 DNA sequence: TGCGGCGTTGAAGACCATAACTATGGCTACACCTTC. Translated: CGVEDHNYGYTF.

This clone was recorded once. The chain has TRBV5-4 and TRBJ2-3, with a possible D match to TRBD2 (6 bases). Germline values: CDR1 SGHNT, CDR2 YYREEE (reference sequence). V shed 4 bases and J shed 4 bases, with 16 bases lying between them. The CDR3 runs to 15 residues. As DNA, the CDR3 is TGTGCCAGCAGCCAGGGACTCGTAGTGGCAGATACGCAGTATTTT. It is translated as CASSQGLVVADTQYF.

The rearrangement links TRBV4-1 to TRBJ2-7; TRBD2 matches at 12 bases. Per the germline V gene, CDR1 is MGHRA and CDR2 is YSYEKL. V gave up 5 bases and J gave up 7 bases; unmatched junction bases: 9. CDR3 size: 15 residues. CDR3: CASSARLAGEGEQYF. The CDR3 bases are TGCGCCAGCAGCGCCCGACTAGCGGGAGAGGGTGAGCAGTACTTC.

Note on this clone: A much larger clone sits a single nucleotide away, making a read error possible. The CDR3 reads CASSRTGDTEAFF. The CDR3 DNA follows: TGCGCCAGCAGCCGGACAGGGGACACTGAAGCTTTCTTT. The rearrangement joins TRBV5-1 to TRBJ1-1; 9 bases match TRBD1. Germline loops: CDR1 SGHRS, CDR2 YFSETQ. The junction had 1 base not matched to a gene; V was cut back by 4 bases and J by 3 bases. The CDR3 length is 13 residues.

The chain uses TRBV5-1 and TRBJ1-1; D is possibly TRBD1 (5 bases). V was shortened by 3 bases and J by 11 bases, with 26 bases between the two germline ends. The CDR3 is made up of 16 amino acids. Germline V gene data show CDR1 as SGHRS and CDR2 as YFSETQ. The CDR3 DNA sequence: TGCGCCAGCAGCTGGGGGGACCGTACCAGAATGGGAACGGCTTTCTTT. It translates to CASSWGDRTRMGTAFF.

The chain joins TRBV5-1 to TRBJ2-3; the match to TRBD2 covers 8 bases. J was trimmed by 0 bases and V by 2 bases; bases with no gene match: 5. This CDR3 has 16 amino acids. Germline V gene sequence: CDR1 SGHRS, CDR2 YFSETQ. CDR3 in amino acids: CASSFTSGTSTDTQYF. DNA of the CDR3: TGCGCCAGCAGCTTTACTAGCGGCACTAGCACAGATACGCAGTATTTT.

This chain joins TRBV11-1 and TRBJ2-6; tentative D call: TRBD1 (5 bases). V was trimmed by 1 base and J by 0 bases, leaving 10 bases between them. In germline, CDR1 is SGHAT, CDR2 FQDESV (reference sequence). The CDR3 loop spans 17 amino acids. The CDR3 reads CASSLGRQPSGANVLTF. DNA for the CDR3: TGTGCCAGCAGCTTAGGGCGACAGCCCTCTGGGGCCAACGTCCTGACTTTC.